Given below is one T cell receptor (beta chain) in context. This entry is derived from a study of shared clonotypes between healthy human individuals. Study as a whole: The people who gave samples were a couple of women and three men aged 18 to 49.

Trimming stripped 0 bases from V and 1 base from J, with 6 bases between. CDR3 length equals 14 residues. In germline, CDR1 is SGHNT, CDR2 YYREEE (reference sequence). A split of CD4+ cells into CD45RA+ naive and CD45RA-negative memory subsets was performed. The run depth of the assay was deep. This table comes from immunoSEQ multiplex PCR, and its TCRdb copy is limited to in-frame clones, with some not included. Of roughly 1,100,000 clones detected, 65% to 75% appear once; the ten largest clones hold approximately 1.5%. The source of this sequence is a man aged 18 to 29 in good health. The chain is built from TRBV5-4 and TRBJ2-3; TRBD1 is a possible D gene (6 bases). Sequenced sample: memory CD4+ T cells sorted from blood. Subset here: CD45RA-negative fraction. The CDR3 DNA follows: TGTGCCAGCAGCTTGGACAGGGGCACAGATACGCAGTATTTT. It codes for CASSLDRGTDTQYF. Drawing the rest from reference TRBV5-4 and TRBJ2-3, the complete variable domain is ETGVTQSPTHLIKTRGQQVTLRCSSQSGHNTVSWYQQALGQGPQFIFQYYREEENGRGNFPPRFSGLQFPNYSSELNVNALELDDSALYLCASSLDRGTDTQYFGPGTRLTVL.